A selection of T cell receptor beta chains follows, all from one sample in a study of blood T cell repertoires in COVID-19. TCRdb's copy holds only in-frame clones and misses some; the assay was immunoSEQ multiplex PCR. The table includes roughly 250,000 clones, less than 90% detected once. The sequenced material came from peripheral blood. All receptors derive from a woman in her thirties or forties who had recovered from COVID-19. Each CDR3 is given with its conserved first and last residue. D genes are given only for firm matches. Only part of the rows carry a size: once, few, many, or a class if the clone is expanded.

TRBD2,TRBV7-7,TRBJ2-1,NA,TGTGCCAGCAGCTTAGTTCCGCTAGCGGGGGGTGGTGAGCAGTTCTTC,CASSLVPLAGGGEQFF
NA,TRBV3-1/TRBV3-2,TRBJ2-1,NA,TGTGCCAGCAGCCAAAGGGCAGGGAACAACTACAATGAGCAGTTCTTC,CASSQRAGNNYNEQFF
TRBD1,TRBV5-5,TRBJ1-2,many,TGTGCCAGCAGCTTGATGAGCCCAGGGGGCTATGGCTACACCTTC,CASSLMSPGGYGYTF
NA,TRBV6-5,TRBJ1-4,NA,TGTGCCAGCAAACAGGGATCGGTTGGCGAAAAACTGTTTTTT,CASKQGSVGEKLFF
NA,TRBV27,TRBJ1-1,NA,TGTGCCAGCAGTTTACGACAGAACACTGAAGCTTTCTTT,CASSLRQNTEAFF
NA,TRBV13,TRBJ1-3,NA,TGTGCCAGCAGCTTAGTTACGGCGGGAGGAAACACCATATATTTT,CASSLVTAGGNTIYF
TRBD2,TRBV11-2,TRBJ2-1,once,TGTGCCAGCAGCTCACTAGCGGGGAACTACAATGAGCAGTTCTTC,CASSSLAGNYNEQFF
TRBD1,TRBV3-1/TRBV3-2,TRBJ1-6,NA,TGTGCCAGCAGCCGCAGGGACAGCTATAATTCACCCCTCCACTTT,CASSRRDSYNSPLHF
NA,TRBV4-1,TRBJ2-5,NA,TGCGCCAGCAGCCCACCACAGGGAAGAGGGGTGGGAGAGACCCAGTACTTC,CASSPPQGRGVGETQYF
NA,TRBV6-5,TRBJ1-2,NA,TGTGCCAGCAGCTCCTATGGCTACACCTTC,CASSSYGYTF
NA,TRBV6-4,TRBJ1-1,NA,TGTGCCAGCACTACGATACACACTCGGGGCACTGAAGCTTTCTTT,CASTTIHTRGTEAFF
TRBD2,TRBV28,TRBJ2-1,NA,TGTGCCAGCGGCCCCCCCAGCGGGAGATCCTACAATGAGCAGTTCTTC,CASGPPSGRSYNEQFF
TRBD1,TRBV4-1,TRBJ1-4,NA,TGCGCCAGCAGCCAAGTCTTCGGACAGGGTGACGAAAAACTGTTTTTT,CASSQVFGQGDEKLFF
NA,TRBV5-4,TRBJ2-7,NA,TGTGCCAGCAGCTCTGACGGGAGCTCCTACGAGCAGTACTTC,CASSSDGSSYEQYF
TRBD1,TRBV18,TRBJ2-2,NA,TGTGCCAGCTCACCATCGACAGGGACCGGGGAGCTGTTTTTT,CASSPSTGTGELFF
NA,TRBV18,TRBJ2-5,NA,TGTGCCAGCTCACCACCGGGCAGCGAGACCCAGTACTTC,CASSPPGSETQYF
TRBD2,TRBV7-6,TRBJ2-2,NA,TGTGCCAGCAGCTTAGGAGCGGGGCCGAACACCGGGGAGCTGTTTTTT,CASSLGAGPNTGELFF
NA,TRBV7-6,TRBJ2-2,NA,TGTGCCAGCAGCCCAACTGGTACCGGGGAGCTGTTTTTT,CASSPTGTGELFF
TRBD1,TRBV3-1/TRBV3-2,TRBJ1-1,once,TGTGCCAGCAGCTTTTACAGGGGGTTGCCTGAAGCTTTCTTT,CASSFYRGLPEAFF
NA,TRBV5-6,TRBJ1-2,NA,TGTGCCAGCAGCGCCCTTGGGGTCAGGGAACAAGAGGGCTACACCTTC,CASSALGVREQEGYTF
TRBD1,TRBV5-1,TRBJ1-5,NA,TGCGCCAGCAGGCTGGGACAGCCCAATCAGCCCCAGCATTTT,CASRLGQPNQPQHF
TRBD2,TRBV11-2,TRBJ2-7,NA,TGTGCCAGCAGCGAACGACTAGCGGGGGGCCACGAGCAGTACTTC,CASSERLAGGHEQYF
TRBD1,TRBV19,TRBJ2-3,NA,TGTGCCAGTAGTGTGACAGGGGGGGGCACAGATACGCAGTATTTT,CASSVTGGGTDTQYF
NA,TRBV5-4,TRBJ1-2,NA,TGTGCCAGCACCGCGGCCCCGTCGGGGTATGGCTACACCTTC,CASTAAPSGYGYTF
NA,TRBV3-1/TRBV3-2,TRBJ1-2,NA,TGTGCCAGCAGCCATGAGGACAGAAACTATGGCTACACCTTC,CASSHEDRNYGYTF
NA,TRBV7-9,TRBJ1-1,NA,TGTGCCAGCAGCTTAGGCCCCAGGGCTTTTACTGAAGCTTTCTTT,CASSLGPRAFTEAFF
TRBD1,TRBV6-1,TRBJ1-5,NA,TGTGCCAGCAGTGAATTGGGACAGCCTCTTAGCAATCAGCCCCAGCATTTT,CASSELGQPLSNQPQHF
NA,TRBV19,TRBJ1-5,NA,TGTGCCAGTACATCTGAAGATTGGGGGCGGAGACAGCGACATCAGCCCCAGCATTTT,CASTSEDWGRRQRHQPQHF
NA,TRBV3-1/TRBV3-2,TRBJ2-3,NA,TGTGCCAGCAGCCCCGGGGAAGGCCCCACAGATACGCAGTATTTT,CASSPGEGPTDTQYF
TRBD1,TRBV5-4,TRBJ2-1,NA,TGTGCCAGCAGCTTGTTGAGCGGGACAGGGGGCTACAATGAGCAGTTCTTC,CASSLLSGTGGYNEQFF
TRBD1,TRBV2,TRBJ1-1,NA,TGTGCCGGCGACAGGGAGAACACTGAAGCTTTCTTT,CAGDRENTEAFF
NA,TRBV6-5,TRBJ2-7,NA,TGTGCCAGCAACGAGCCGGGCGAGCAGTACTTC,CASNEPGEQYF
NA,TRBV19,TRBJ2-3,NA,TGTGCCAGTAGTATTGGCCCAAGCACAGATACGCAGTATTTT,CASSIGPSTDTQYF
NA,TRBV6-1,TRBJ1-3,NA,TGTGCCAGCTGGGGTGGGACTGGTGGAAACACCATATATTTT,CASWGGTGGNTIYF
NA,TRBV6-4,TRBJ2-2,many,TGTGCCAGCAGTGCGGACAGCCACACCGGGGAGCTGTTTTTT,CASSADSHTGELFF
NA,TRBV5-6,TRBJ1-3,NA,TGTGCCAGCAGCTTGGACAGGCTCTCTGGAAACACCATATATTTT,CASSLDRLSGNTIYF
TRBD1,TRBV5-1,TRBJ2-5,NA,TGCGCCAGCAGCTTGGTAACAGGGGACCAAGAGACCCAGTACTTC,CASSLVTGDQETQYF
NA,TRBV4-1,TRBJ2-3,NA,TGCGCCAGCAGCTTTCGCGGTTCAGATACGCAGTATTTT,CASSFRGSDTQYF
NA,TRBV4-1,TRBJ2-5,NA,TGCGCCAGCAGCCAAGCCGACAGCCAAGAGACCCAGTACTTC,CASSQADSQETQYF
NA,TRBV27,TRBJ1-1,NA,TGTGCCAGCAGGGGGCAGTACACTGAAGCTTTCTTT,CASRGQYTEAFF
NA,TRBV5-1,TRBJ2-5,NA,TGCGCCAGCAGCTTGAGGGACTTCGGGGAGACCCAGTACTTC,CASSLRDFGETQYF
NA,TRBV19,TRBJ2-5,NA,TGTGCCAGTAGTATTGAAACAGGTTGGGGTGAGACCCAGTACTTC,CASSIETGWGETQYF
TRBD1,TRBV19,TRBJ1-1,NA,TGTGCCAGTAGTATCGGGACAGGCATGAACACTGAAGCTTTCTTT,CASSIGTGMNTEAFF
TRBD1,TRBV19,TRBJ2-1,NA,TGTGCCAGTAGTATAGCCGGGACAGGGATTAATGAGCAGTTCTTC,CASSIAGTGINEQFF
NA,TRBV19,TRBJ1-1,once,TGTGCCAGTAGTAGTGGCTTTGAAGCTTTCTTT,CASSSGFEAFF
NA,TRBV7-9,TRBJ1-4,NA,TGTGCCAGCAGCTTAGGTGCAGGGACTAGCGGCCCTGAAAAACTGTTTTTT,CASSLGAGTSGPEKLFF
TRBD1,TRBV10-1,TRBJ1-5,NA,TGCGCCAGCAGAACAGGGGATCAGCCCCAGCATTTT,CASRTGDQPQHF
TRBD1,TRBV2,TRBJ1-1,NA,TGTGCCAGCACCGGACAGGTCAACACTGAAGCTTTCTTT,CASTGQVNTEAFF
NA,TRBV28,TRBJ1-1,NA,TGTGCCAGCAGTTTATCTGCAGGGTTGGGTTCCATGGACACTGAAGCTTTCTTT,CASSLSAGLGSMDTEAFF
TRBD1,TRBV18,TRBJ1-5,NA,TGTGCCAGCCAGGGACAGCGCAATCAGCCCCAGCATTTT,CASQGQRNQPQHF
NA,TRBV2,TRBJ2-3,NA,TGTGCCAGCAGAATTGACACAACAAGCACAGATACGCAGTATTTT,CASRIDTTSTDTQYF
NA,TRBV5-1,TRBJ1-2,NA,TGCGCCAGCAGAGGTTCAGGGGAACCCGAAGGCCATGGCTACACCTTC,CASRGSGEPEGHGYTF